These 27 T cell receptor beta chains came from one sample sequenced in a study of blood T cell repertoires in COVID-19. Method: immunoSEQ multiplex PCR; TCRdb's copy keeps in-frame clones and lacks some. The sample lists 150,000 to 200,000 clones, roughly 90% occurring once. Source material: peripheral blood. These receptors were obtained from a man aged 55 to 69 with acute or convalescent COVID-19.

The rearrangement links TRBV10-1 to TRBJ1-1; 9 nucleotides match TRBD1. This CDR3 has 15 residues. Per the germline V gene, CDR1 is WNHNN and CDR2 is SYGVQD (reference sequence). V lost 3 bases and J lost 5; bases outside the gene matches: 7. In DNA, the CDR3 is TGCGCCAGCAGTGAATCGGACAGGGGAGTTACTGAAGCTTTCTTT. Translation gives CASSESDRGVTEAFF.

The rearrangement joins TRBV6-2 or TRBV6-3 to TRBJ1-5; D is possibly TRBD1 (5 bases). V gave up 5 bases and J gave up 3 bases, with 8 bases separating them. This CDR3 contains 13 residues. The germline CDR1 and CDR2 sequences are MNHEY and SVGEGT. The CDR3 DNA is TGTGCCAGCAGTGACAGTTCCAATCAGCCCCAGCATTTT. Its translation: CASSDSSNQPQHF.

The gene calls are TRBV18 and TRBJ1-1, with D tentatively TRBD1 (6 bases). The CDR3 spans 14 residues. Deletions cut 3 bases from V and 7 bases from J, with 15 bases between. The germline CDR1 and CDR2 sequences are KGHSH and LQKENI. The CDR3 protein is CASSPTGPRGEAFF. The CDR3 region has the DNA TGTGCCAGCTCACCGACAGGCCCCCGGGGTGAAGCTTTCTTT.

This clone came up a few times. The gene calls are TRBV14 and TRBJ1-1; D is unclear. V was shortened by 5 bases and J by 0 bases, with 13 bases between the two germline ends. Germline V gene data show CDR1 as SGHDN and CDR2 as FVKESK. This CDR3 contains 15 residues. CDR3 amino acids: CASSNNQVLNTEAFF. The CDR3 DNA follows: TGTGCCAGCAGCAATAATCAGGTTCTGAACACTGAAGCTTTCTTT.

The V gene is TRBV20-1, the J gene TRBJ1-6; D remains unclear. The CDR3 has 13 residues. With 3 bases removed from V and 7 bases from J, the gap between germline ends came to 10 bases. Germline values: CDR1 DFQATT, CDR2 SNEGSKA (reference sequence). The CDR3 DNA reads TGCAGTGCTAGTGACGGAGGCAATTCACCCCTCCACTTT. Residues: CSASDGGNSPLHF.

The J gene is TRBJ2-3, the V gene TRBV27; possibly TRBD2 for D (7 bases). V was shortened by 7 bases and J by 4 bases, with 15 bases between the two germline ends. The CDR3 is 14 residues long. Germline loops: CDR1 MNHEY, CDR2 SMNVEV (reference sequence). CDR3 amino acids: CASTLGGASDTQYF. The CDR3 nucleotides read TGTGCCAGCACCCTAGGGGGGGCCTCAGATACGCAGTATTTT.

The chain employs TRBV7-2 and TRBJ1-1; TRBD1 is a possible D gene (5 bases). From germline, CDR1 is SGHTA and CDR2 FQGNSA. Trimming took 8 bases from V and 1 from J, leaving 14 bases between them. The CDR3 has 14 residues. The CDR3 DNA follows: TGTGCCAGCGGGATACAGGCGCCGAACACTGAAGCTTTCTTT. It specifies CASGIQAPNTEAFF.

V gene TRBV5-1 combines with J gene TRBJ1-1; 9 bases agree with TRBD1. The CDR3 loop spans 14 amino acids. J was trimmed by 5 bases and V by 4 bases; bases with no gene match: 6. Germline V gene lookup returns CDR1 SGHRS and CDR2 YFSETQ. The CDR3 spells CASSKDRGGTEAFF. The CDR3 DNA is TGCGCCAGCAGCAAGGACAGGGGTGGTACTGAAGCTTTCTTT. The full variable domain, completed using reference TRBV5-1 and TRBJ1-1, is KAGVTQTPRYLIKTRGQQVTLSCSPISGHRSVSWYQQTPGQGLQFLFEYFSETQRNKGNFPGRFSGRQFSNSRSEMNVSTLELGDSALYLCASSKDRGGTEAFFGQGTRLTVV.

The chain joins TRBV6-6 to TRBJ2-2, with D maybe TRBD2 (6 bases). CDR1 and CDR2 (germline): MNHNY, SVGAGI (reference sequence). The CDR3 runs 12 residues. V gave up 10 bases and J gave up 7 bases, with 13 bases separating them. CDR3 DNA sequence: TGTGCCACCCAACCGGGGGTCGGGGAGCTGTTTTTT. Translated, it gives CATQPGVGELFF.

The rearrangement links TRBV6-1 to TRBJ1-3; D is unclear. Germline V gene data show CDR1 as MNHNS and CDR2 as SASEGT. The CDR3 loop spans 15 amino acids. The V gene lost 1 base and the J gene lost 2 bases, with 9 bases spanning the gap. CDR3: CASSEGHRPGNTIYF. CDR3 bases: TGTGCCAGCAGTGAAGGGCACCGCCCTGGAAACACCATATATTTT.

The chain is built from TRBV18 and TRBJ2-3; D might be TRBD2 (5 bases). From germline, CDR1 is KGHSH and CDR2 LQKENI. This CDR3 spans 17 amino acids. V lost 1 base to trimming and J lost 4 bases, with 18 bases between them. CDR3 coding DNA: TGTGCCAGCTCACCACTGGAGGCCCAGTTGTCCCCAGATACGCAGTATTTT. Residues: CASSPLEAQLSPDTQYF.

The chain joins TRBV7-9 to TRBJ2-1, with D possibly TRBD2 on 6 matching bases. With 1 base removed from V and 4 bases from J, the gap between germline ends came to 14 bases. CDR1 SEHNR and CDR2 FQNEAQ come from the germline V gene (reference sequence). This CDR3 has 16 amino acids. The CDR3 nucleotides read TGTGCCAGCAGCTTAGGCTACGGGAGCGCATACAATGAGCAGTTCTTC. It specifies CASSLGYGSAYNEQFF. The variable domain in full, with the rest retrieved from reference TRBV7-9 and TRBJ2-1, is DTGVSQNPRHKITKRGQNVTFRCDPISEHNRLYWYRQTLGQGPEFLTYFQNEAQLEKSRLLSDRFSAERPKGSFSTLEIQRTEQGDSAMYLCASSLGYGSAYNEQFFGPGTRLTVL.

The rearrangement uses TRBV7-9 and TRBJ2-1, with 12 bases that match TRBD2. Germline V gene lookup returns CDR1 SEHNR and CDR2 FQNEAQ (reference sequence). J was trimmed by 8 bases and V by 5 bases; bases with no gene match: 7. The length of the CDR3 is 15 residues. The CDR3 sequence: CASSPSTSGSHEQFF. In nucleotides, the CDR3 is TGTGCCAGCAGCCCTTCGACTAGCGGGAGCCATGAGCAGTTCTTC. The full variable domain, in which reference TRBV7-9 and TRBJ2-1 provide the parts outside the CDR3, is DTGVSQNPRHKITKRGQNVTFRCDPISEHNRLYWYRQTLGQGPEFLTYFQNEAQLEKSRLLSDRFSAERPKGSFSTLEIQRTEQGDSAMYLCASSPSTSGSHEQFFGPGTRLTVL.

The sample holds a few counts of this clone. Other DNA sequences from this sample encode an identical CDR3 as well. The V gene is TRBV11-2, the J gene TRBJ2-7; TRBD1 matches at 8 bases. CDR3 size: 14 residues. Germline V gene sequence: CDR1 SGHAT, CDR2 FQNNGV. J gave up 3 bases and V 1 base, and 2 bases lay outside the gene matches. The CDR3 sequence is CASSLGTGSYEQYF. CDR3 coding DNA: TGTGCCAGCAGCTTAGGGACAGGGAGCTACGAGCAGTACTTC.

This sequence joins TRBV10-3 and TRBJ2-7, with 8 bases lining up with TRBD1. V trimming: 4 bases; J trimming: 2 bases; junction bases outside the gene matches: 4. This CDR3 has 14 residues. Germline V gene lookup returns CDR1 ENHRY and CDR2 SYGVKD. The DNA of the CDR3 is TGTGCCATCAGTGGAACAGGGGGTCCCTACGAGCAGTACGTC. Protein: CAISGTGGPYEQYV.

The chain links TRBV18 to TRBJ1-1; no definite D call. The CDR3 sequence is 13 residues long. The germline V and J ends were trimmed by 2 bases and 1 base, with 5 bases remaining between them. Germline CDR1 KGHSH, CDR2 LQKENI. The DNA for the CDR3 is TGTGCCAGCTCACCAACAGCGAACACTGAAGCTTTCTTT. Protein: CASSPTANTEAFF.

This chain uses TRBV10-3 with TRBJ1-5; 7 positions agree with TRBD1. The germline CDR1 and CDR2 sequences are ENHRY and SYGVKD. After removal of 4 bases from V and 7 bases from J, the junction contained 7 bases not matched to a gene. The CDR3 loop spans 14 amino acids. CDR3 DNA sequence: TGTGCCATCAGTGTCAGAACAGGGGACCAGCCCCAGCATTTT. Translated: CAISVRTGDQPQHF.

This chain's CDR3 is CASSALTFTGGRTDTQYF. The CDR3 DNA follows: TGTGCCAGCAGTGCTCTAACGTTTACAGGGGGGAGGACAGATACGCAGTATTTT. The chain uses TRBV6-1 and TRBJ2-3; TRBD1 matches at 8 bases. Germline assignment: CDR1 MNHNS and CDR2 SASEGT. The CDR3 runs 18 residues. The ends lost 4 bases at V and 3 bases at J; junction bases unmatched: 15.

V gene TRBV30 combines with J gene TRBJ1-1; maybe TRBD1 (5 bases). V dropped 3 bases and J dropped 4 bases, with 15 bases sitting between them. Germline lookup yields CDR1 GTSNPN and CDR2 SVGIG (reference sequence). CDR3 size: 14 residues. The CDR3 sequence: CAWSPDGGATEAFF. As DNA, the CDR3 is TGTGCCTGGAGCCCAGACGGGGGTGCCACTGAAGCTTTCTTT.

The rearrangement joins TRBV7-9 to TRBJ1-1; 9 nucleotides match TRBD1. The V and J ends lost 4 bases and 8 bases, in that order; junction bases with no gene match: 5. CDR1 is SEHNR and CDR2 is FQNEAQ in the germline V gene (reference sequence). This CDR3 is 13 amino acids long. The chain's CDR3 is CASSSTGGLEAFF. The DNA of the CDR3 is TGTGCCAGCAGCTCCACAGGGGGCTTGGAAGCTTTCTTT.

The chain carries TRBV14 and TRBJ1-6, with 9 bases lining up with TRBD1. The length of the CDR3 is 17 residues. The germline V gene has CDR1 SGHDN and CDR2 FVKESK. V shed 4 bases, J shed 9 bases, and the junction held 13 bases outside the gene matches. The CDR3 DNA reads TGTGCCAGCAGCCGAGTACTCCCCGGGACAGGGCTTTCACCCCTCCACTTT. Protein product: CASSRVLPGTGLSPLHF.

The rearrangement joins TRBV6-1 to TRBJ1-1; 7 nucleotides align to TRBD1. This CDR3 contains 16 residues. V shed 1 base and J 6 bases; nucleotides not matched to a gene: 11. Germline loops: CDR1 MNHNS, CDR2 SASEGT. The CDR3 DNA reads TGTGCCAGCAGTGAAGAACGACAGGGTCATAGTGCTGAAGCTTTCTTT. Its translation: CASSEERQGHSAEAFF.

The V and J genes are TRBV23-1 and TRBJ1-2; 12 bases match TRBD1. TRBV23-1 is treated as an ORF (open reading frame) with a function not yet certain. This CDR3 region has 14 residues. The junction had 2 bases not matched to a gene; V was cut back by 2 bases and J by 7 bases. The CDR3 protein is CASSQGTGGGGYTF. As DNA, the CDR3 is TGCGCCAGCAGTCAAGGGACAGGGGGCGGTGGCTACACCTTC.

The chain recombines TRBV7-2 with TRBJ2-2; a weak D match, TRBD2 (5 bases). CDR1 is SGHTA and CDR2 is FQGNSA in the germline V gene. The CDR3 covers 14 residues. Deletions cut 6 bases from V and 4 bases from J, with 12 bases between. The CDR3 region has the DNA TGTGCCAGCAGTTTCTGGACTGCCACCGGGGAGCTGTTTTTT. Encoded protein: CASSFWTATGELFF.

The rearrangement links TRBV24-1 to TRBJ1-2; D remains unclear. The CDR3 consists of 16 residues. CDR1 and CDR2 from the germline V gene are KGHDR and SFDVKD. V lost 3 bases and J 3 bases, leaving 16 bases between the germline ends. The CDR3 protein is CATSDGRNPADYGYTF. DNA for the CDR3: TGTGCCACCAGTGATGGTCGTAATCCCGCGGACTATGGCTACACCTTC.

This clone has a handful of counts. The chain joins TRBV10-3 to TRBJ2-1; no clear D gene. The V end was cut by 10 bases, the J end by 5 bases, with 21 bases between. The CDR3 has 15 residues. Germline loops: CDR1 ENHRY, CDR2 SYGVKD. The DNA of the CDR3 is TGTGCCAGCACTGTGAGTTCCCGTCCGGACAATGAGCAGTTCTTC. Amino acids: CASTVSSRPDNEQFF.

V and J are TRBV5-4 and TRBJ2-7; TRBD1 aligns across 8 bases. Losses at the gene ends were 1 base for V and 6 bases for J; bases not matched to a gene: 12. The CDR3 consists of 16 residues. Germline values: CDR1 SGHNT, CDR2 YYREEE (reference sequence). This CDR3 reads CASSLRSTGEVGEQYF. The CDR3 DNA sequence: TGTGCCAGCAGCTTGCGATCGACAGGGGAGGTGGGCGAGCAGTACTTC.